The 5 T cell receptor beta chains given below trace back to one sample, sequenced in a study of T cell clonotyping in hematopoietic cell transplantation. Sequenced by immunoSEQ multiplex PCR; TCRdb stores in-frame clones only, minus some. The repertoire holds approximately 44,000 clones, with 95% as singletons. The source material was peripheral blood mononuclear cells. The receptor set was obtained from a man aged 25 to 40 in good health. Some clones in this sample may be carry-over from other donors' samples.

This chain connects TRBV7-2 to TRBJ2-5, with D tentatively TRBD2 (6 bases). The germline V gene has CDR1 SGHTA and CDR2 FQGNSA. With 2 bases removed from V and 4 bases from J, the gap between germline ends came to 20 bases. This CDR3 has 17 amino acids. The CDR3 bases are TGTGCCAGCAGCTTACGCCCGCTAGCGATCCTCGGAGAGACCCAGTACTTC. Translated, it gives CASSLRPLAILGETQYF.

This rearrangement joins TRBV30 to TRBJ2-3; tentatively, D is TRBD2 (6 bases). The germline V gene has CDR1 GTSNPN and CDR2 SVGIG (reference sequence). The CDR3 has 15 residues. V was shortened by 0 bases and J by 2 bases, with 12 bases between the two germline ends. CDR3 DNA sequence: TGTGCCTGGAGTGTACGGGAGCGGTTCACAGATACGCAGTATTTT. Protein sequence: CAWSVRERFTDTQYF.

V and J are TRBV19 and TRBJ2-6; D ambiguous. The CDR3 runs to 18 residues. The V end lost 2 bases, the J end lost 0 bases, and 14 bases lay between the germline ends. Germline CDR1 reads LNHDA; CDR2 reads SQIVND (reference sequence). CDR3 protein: CASSISGPWGSGANVLTF. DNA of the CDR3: TGTGCCAGTAGTATATCCGGACCGTGGGGCTCTGGGGCCAACGTCCTGACTTTC.

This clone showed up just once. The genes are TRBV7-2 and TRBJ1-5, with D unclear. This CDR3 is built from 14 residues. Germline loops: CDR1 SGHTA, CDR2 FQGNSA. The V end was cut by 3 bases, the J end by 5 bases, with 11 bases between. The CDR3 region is CASSFALPHQPQHF. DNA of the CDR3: TGTGCCAGCAGCTTTGCATTACCCCATCAGCCCCAGCATTTT.

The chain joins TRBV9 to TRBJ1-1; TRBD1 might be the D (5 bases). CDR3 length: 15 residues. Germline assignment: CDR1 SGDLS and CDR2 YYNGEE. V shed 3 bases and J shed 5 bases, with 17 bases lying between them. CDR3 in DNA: TGTGCCAGCAGCGCCCAGGAGGGGATCGGAACTGAAGCTTTCTTT. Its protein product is CASSAQEGIGTEAFF.